This T cell receptor (beta chain) was sequenced during a study of T cell responses to AZD1222 COVID-19 vaccine. Across the whole study: Second-dose groups at about 4 or about 12 weeks were pooled. Points from the study as a whole: Vaccination with two AZD1222 doses was followed by a rise in Spike-specific TCR breadth and depth. Donors skewed white British and female; clonal diversity was possibly underestimated. Variant regions that are unmutated are reportedly the target of nearly half of spike-specific TCRs.

This clone came up a few times. The target antigen is unknown. Measured with immunoSEQ multiplex PCR; TCRdb has only the in-frame clones, and not every one. In the table there are under 100,000 clones, approximately 86% of which are singletons. The germline CDR1 and CDR2 sequences are SNHLY and FYNNEI. This CDR3 spans 15 amino acids. Trimming took off 2 bases at V and 6 bases at J, with 14 bases between the two ends. This receptor was taken from an adult in good health. Sequences were derived from peripheral blood, sampled on day 0 of AZD1222 vaccination. This chain links TRBV2 with TRBJ1-5; the D gene is possibly TRBD1 (6 bases). The CDR3 sequence: CASSESPRGGQPQHF. In DNA form, the CDR3 reads TGTGCCAGCAGTGAATCGCCCCGAGGGGGTCAGCCCCAGCATTTT.